The 30 T cell receptor beta chains presented below share a single source sample, sequenced in a study of T cells in Graves' hyperthyroidism and ophthalmopathy. Amplification of TCR beta CDR3 regions was performed using RNA transcripts as template. First-round RT-PCR targeting the TCR CDR3 was performed with the HTBI primer set. TCRdb analysed the multiplex PCR reads with MiXCR anew, one entry per CDR3 protein. The repertoire consists of 660,000 or so distinct CDR3 sequences, with roughly 46% occurring once and the leading ten covering about 7.2%. What was sequenced was peripheral blood or thyroid tissue (not recorded which). The receptors were gathered from an adult man with Graves' disease, either hyperthyroidism or ophthalmopathy (not recorded which).

The V and J genes are TRBV6-5 and TRBJ2-7, with 7 bases identical to TRBD1. Losses at the gene ends were 0 bases for V and 3 bases for J; bases not matched to a gene: 11. This CDR3 comprises 17 residues. The germline V gene encodes CDR1 MNHEY and CDR2 SVGAGI. In DNA form, the CDR3 reads TGTGCCAGCAGTTACTCGTTACAGGGGCCCCCGAGCTACGAGCAGTACTTC. Translating gives CASSYSLQGPPSYEQYF.

Here the CDR3 reads CASSFEETNYGYTF. CDR3 coding DNA: TGTGCCAGCAGTTTTGAGGAGACGAACTATGGCTACACCTTC. The chain uses TRBV6-6 and TRBJ1-2; D call uncertain. CDR3 size: 14 residues. The germline V gene encodes CDR1 MNHNY and CDR2 SVGAGI (reference sequence). Trimming removed 4 bases at V and 2 bases at J, with 11 bases between.

This clonotype has at least ten counts. The V gene is TRBV6-5, the J gene TRBJ1-4; no firm D call. The CDR3 has 15 residues. The germline V gene has CDR1 MNHEY and CDR2 SVGAGI. With 4 bases removed from V and 3 bases from J, the gap between germline ends came to 12 bases. CDR3 bases: TGTGCCAGCAGTTGGCGGGCTTCGTCTAATGAAAAACTGTTTTTT. Translation: CASSWRASSNEKLFF.

This clonotype was counted a few times. The J gene is TRBJ2-7, the V gene TRBV7-8, with D unclear. Trimming left V 1 base short and J 0 bases short, with 13 bases between. The CDR3 is 16 residues long. The germline V gene encodes CDR1 SGHVS and CDR2 FQNEAQ. The CDR3 region has the DNA TGTGCCAGCAGCTTAGAGCATGGTCCAGTCTCCTACGAGCAGTACTTC. This gives the protein CASSLEHGPVSYEQYF. The variable domain in full, completed from reference TRBV7-8 and TRBJ2-7, reads GAGVSQSPRYKVAKRGQDVALRCDPISGHVSLFWYQQALGQGPEFLTYFQNEAQLDKSGLPSDRFFAERPEGSVSTLKIQRTQQEDSAVYLCASSLEHGPVSYEQYFGPGTRLTVT.

A word on this clonotype: The germline gene is not matched at one end of the junction; a read error may be the cause. The CDR3 here is CANSQGQNYGYTF. The DNA for the CDR3 is TGCGCCAACAGTCAGGGTCAAAACTATGGCTACACCTTC. The chain uses TRBV10-2 and TRBJ1-2; D might be TRBD1 (5 bases). CDR1 is WSHSY and CDR2 is SAAADI in the germline V gene. This CDR3 contains 13 residues.

This clonotype was detected ten times or more. V gene TRBV10-2 combines with J gene TRBJ1-2; no firm D call. The germline gives CDR1 WSHSY, CDR2 SAAADI. This CDR3 is built from 14 residues. V shed 6 bases and J shed 5 bases, with 16 bases lying between them. The chain's CDR3 is CASRLNKGGYGYTF. DNA for the CDR3: TGCGCCAGCAGACTCAACAAGGGCGGGTATGGCTACACCTTC.

The chain joins TRBV29-1 to TRBJ1-5; TRBD1 aligns across 11 bases. With 5 bases clipped from V and 4 bases from J, the junction kept 16 bases outside the gene matches. Per the germline V gene, CDR1 is SQVTM and CDR2 is ANQGSEA. The CDR3 is made up of 18 amino acids. The CDR3 is CSVQTGTGGSTRNQPQHF. CDR3 nucleotide sequence: TGCAGCGTTCAAACCGGGACAGGGGGGTCGACACGAAATCAGCCCCAGCATTTT. The full variable domain, in which reference TRBV29-1 and TRBJ1-5 provide the parts outside the CDR3, is SAVISQKPSRDICQRGTSLTIQCQVDSQVTMMFWYRQQPGQSLTLIATANQGSEATYESGFVIDKFPISRPNLTFSTLTVSNMSPEDSSIYLCSVQTGTGGSTRNQPQHFGDGTRLSIL.

The chain uses TRBV27 and TRBJ2-5, with 7 bases identical to TRBD1. CDR1 is MNHEY and CDR2 is SMNVEV in the germline V gene (reference sequence). The ends lost 7 bases at V and 2 bases at J; junction bases unmatched: 4. The CDR3 is 13 amino acids. Here the CDR3 DNA reads TGTGCCAGCACCACGGACAGGCAAGAGACCCAGTACTTC. It codes for CASTTDRQETQYF.

The chain joins TRBV5-1 to TRBJ1-2; TRBD1 matches 7 bases. The length of the CDR3 is 14 residues. The V and J ends lost 0 bases and 8 bases, in that order; junction bases with no gene match: 7. Germline V gene lookup returns CDR1 SGHRS and CDR2 YFSETQ. The DNA of the CDR3 is TGCGCCAGCAGCTTGGAGGGGGCAGGGCCCGGCTACACCTTC. Protein: CASSLEGAGPGYTF. The full variable domain, its missing parts supplied by reference TRBV5-1 and TRBJ1-2, is KAGVTQTPRYLIKTRGQQVTLSCSPISGHRSVSWYQQTPGQGLQFLFEYFSETQRNKGNFPGRFSGRQFSNSRSEMNVSTLELGDSALYLCASSLEGAGPGYTFGSGTRLTVV.

This clonotype was detected once. The CDR3 reads CASSPGADFYGYTF. CDR3 sequence (DNA): TGTGCCAGCTCACCCGGGGCAGACTTCTATGGCTACACCTTC. The J gene is TRBJ1-2, the V gene TRBV2; maybe TRBD1 (5 bases). This CDR3 has 14 amino acids. Deletions cut 8 bases from V and 4 bases from J, with 17 bases between. Germline CDR1 is SNHLY and CDR2 is FYNNEI. The entire variable domain, with the rest obtained from reference TRBV2 and TRBJ1-2, is as follows: EPEVTQTPSHQVTQMGQEVILRCVPISNHLYFYWYRQILGQKVEFLVSFYNNEISEKSEIFDDQFSVERPDGSNFTLKIRSTKLEDSAMYFCASSPGADFYGYTFGSGTRLTVV.

A single count supports this clonotype. Its ends do not fully match the called genes, so a read error is possible. This chain links TRBV10-2 with TRBJ1-6; a weak D match, TRBD1 (6 bases). The germline CDR1 and CDR2 sequences are WSHSY and SAAADI. The CDR3 is 16 residues long. The DNA for the CDR3 is TGCGCCAGCAGTGAGTCGAAGCCAGGGGTAAATTCACCTCTCCACTTT. This codes for CASSESKPGVNSPLHF.

Worth noting for this clonotype: A clone one base away is much larger, so this may be a read error. V and J are TRBV19 and TRBJ1-5; 7 positions match TRBD1. The CDR3 runs to 13 residues. V was pared by 7 bases and J by 5 bases, with 5 bases of the junction left unmatched. Germline loops: CDR1 LNHDA, CDR2 SQIVND (reference sequence). CDR3 region: CASMGRGYQPQHF. Here the CDR3 DNA reads TGTGCCAGTATGGGCAGGGGGTATCAGCCCCAGCATTTT.

This clonotype has a count of ten or more. The chain uses TRBV20-1 and TRBJ1-1; possible D gene TRBD1, 6 bases. CDR1 DFQATT and CDR2 SNEGSKA come from the germline V gene (reference sequence). The length of the CDR3 is 15 residues. The V and J ends lost 6 bases and 3 bases respectively, with 20 bases between them. CDR3 in amino acids: CSAPRYRQVDTEAFF. The CDR3 DNA reads as TGCAGTGCCCCACGATACAGACAGGTAGACACTGAAGCTTTCTTT.

This chain links TRBV11-1 with TRBJ2-7, with D perhaps matching TRBD2 (6 bases). Looked up from germline, CDR1 is SGHAT and CDR2 is FQDESV (reference sequence). The CDR3 loop spans 15 amino acids. Trimming shortened V by 6 bases and J by 1 base, and 16 bases separated the two germline ends. CDR3 DNA sequence: TGTGCCAGCAGGGACCTTGGGGCGGGGTCCTACGAGCAGTACTTC. Translation: CASRDLGAGSYEQYF.

Remarks on this clonotype: At one end, the junction sequence differs from germline, possibly due to a read error. The J gene is TRBJ1-6, the V gene TRBV10-3; D is unresolved. The CDR3 has 13 amino acids. The germline CDR1 and CDR2 sequences are ENHRY and SYGVKD. The CDR3 loop reads CASSYSWVTPLHF. As DNA, the CDR3 is TGTGCCAGCAGTTACTCGTGGGTCACACCCCTCCACTTT.

The table lists this clonotype with a few counts. This chain connects TRBV7-2 to TRBJ2-5, with TRBD2 matching 8 bases. The CDR3 spans 16 residues. With 3 bases clipped from V and 4 bases from J, the junction kept 10 bases outside the gene matches. CDR1 is SGHTA and CDR2 is FQGNSA in the germline V gene. The CDR3 reads CASSFGGGGRIETQYF. For the CDR3, the DNA is TGTGCCAGCAGCTTTGGCGGCGGGGGGAGAATAGAGACCCAGTACTTC.

The gene calls are TRBV7-9 and TRBJ1-2, with 7 bases fitting TRBD1. With V trimmed by 3 bases and J by 9 bases, 10 bases remained unmatched. The CDR3 is made up of 14 amino acids. Germline V lookup: CDR1 SEHNR, CDR2 FQNEAQ (reference sequence). The CDR3 here is CASSFGTEASSYTF. The DNA for the CDR3 is TGTGCCAGCAGCTTCGGGACAGAGGCATCTAGCTACACCTTC.

In regard to this clonotype: Possible read error: a much larger clone is one base away. This chain joins TRBV10-3 and TRBJ1-2; no reliable D call. CDR1 and CDR2 from the germline V gene are ENHRY and SYGVKD. The V gene lost 4 bases and the J gene lost 4 bases, with 7 bases spanning the gap. The CDR3 loop spans 12 amino acids. CDR3 sequence reads: CAISVGLYGYTF. CDR3 nucleotides: TGTGCCATCAGTGTTGGGCTCTATGGCTACACCTTC.

The table lists this clonotype with many counts. This chain connects TRBV7-2 to TRBJ2-7, with no clear D. Trimming stripped 1 base from V and 1 base from J, with 11 bases between. This CDR3 contains 15 residues. Germline V CDR1 and CDR2: SGHTA, FQGNSA. The CDR3 DNA reads as TGTGCCAGCAGCTTAGTCCCCGGGCCATCCTACGAGCAGTACTTC. This codes for CASSLVPGPSYEQYF. Full variable domain (remainder filled in from reference TRBV7-2 and TRBJ2-7): GAGVSQSPSNKVTEKGKDVELRCDPISGHTALYWYRQSLGQGLEFLIYFQGNSAPDKSGLPSDRFSAERTGGSVSTLTIQRTQQEDSAVYLCASSLVPGPSYEQYFGPGTRLTVT.

This chain connects TRBV5-1 to TRBJ1-1; 7 bases fit TRBD1. The CDR3 spans 16 residues. V was clipped by 4 bases and J by 2 bases; unmatched bases: 11. Germline CDR1 is SGHRS and CDR2 is YFSETQ. CDR3 region: CASSTGPGTANTEAFF. CDR3 sequence (DNA): TGCGCCAGCAGCACTGGACCCGGGACAGCAAACACTGAAGCTTTCTTT.

As concerns this clonotype: It may be a read error: a sequence one base away is much more abundant. The V gene is TRBV7-9, the J gene TRBJ1-6; D is unresolved. Trimming removed 2 bases at V and 12 bases at J, with 14 bases between. The CDR3 extends over 14 amino acids. Germline V gene lookup returns CDR1 SEHNR and CDR2 FQNEAQ (reference sequence). The CDR3 region has the DNA TGTGCCAGCAGCTTAATAGCATCCTATTTACCCCTCCACTTT. It is translated as CASSLIASYLPLHF. Based on the CDR3 plus reference TRBV7-9 and TRBJ1-6, the full variable domain is DTGVSQNPRHKITKRGQNVTFRCDPISEHNRLYWYRQTLGQGPEFLTYFQNEAQLEKSRLLSDRFSAERPKGSFSTLEIQRTEQGDSAMYLCASSLIASYLPLHFGNGTRLTVT.

This rearrangement joins TRBV29-1 to TRBJ1-1, with TRBD1 matching over 8 bases. Germline CDR1 and CDR2: SQVTM and ANQGSEA. This CDR3 region has 15 residues. V lost 0 bases and J lost 5; bases outside the gene matches: 8. CDR3 in DNA: TGCAGCGTTGAAGAGCCAGACAGGGGAAGAACTGAAGCTTTCTTT. The encoded protein is CSVEEPDRGRTEAFF.

Details on this clonotype: This is likely a read error, given that the CDR3 carries no conserved phenylalanine or tryptophan at its end. The limits of the CDR3 on the DNA are not certain, so only TCRdb's listed CDR3 is given. The rearrangement joins TRBV7-9 to TRBJ1-5; no check of the table's D call, TRBD1, against the DNA was made. Germline CDR1 and CDR2: SEHNR and FQNEAQ (reference sequence). With termini counted, the CDR3 has 9 amino acids. The CDR3 spells CASSSGRRL.

The chain joins TRBV9 to TRBJ1-2, with a weak D call TRBD1 (5 bases). Germline assignment: CDR1 SGDLS and CDR2 YYNGEE. CDR3 length: 13 amino acids. V was cut by 4 bases and J by 11 bases, with 18 bases left in between. In nucleotides, the CDR3 is TGTGCCAGCAGCCAAGATCGGGACGGGGTTTACACCTTC. Its translation: CASSQDRDGVYTF.

This clonotype appeared once. The J gene is TRBJ2-1, the V gene TRBV10-3; TRBD1 might be the D (5 bases). The V end was cut by 8 bases, the J end by 2 bases, with 7 bases between. This CDR3 is built from 12 residues. CDR1 and CDR2 from the germline V gene are ENHRY and SYGVKD. The CDR3 sequence: CAIQGPYNEQFF. The DNA of the CDR3 is TGTGCCATCCAGGGTCCCTACAATGAGCAGTTCTTC.

This clonotype was picked up a small number of times. V usage is TRBV12-3 or TRBV12-4 and J usage is TRBJ1-2, with D possibly being TRBD1 (6 bases). This CDR3 comprises 13 residues. Trimming shortened V by 7 bases and J by 3 bases, and 12 bases separated the two germline ends. The CDR3 nucleotides are TGTGCCAGCAAAAGGACAGTACACTATGGCTACACCTTC. Amino acids: CASKRTVHYGYTF.

The rearrangement uses TRBV12-3 or TRBV12-4 and TRBJ1-1; the match to TRBD1 covers 8 bases. The CDR3 is made up of 13 amino acids. Losses at the gene ends were 4 bases for V and 4 bases for J; bases not matched to a gene: 2. The CDR3 DNA reads as TGTGCCAGCAGTTCCAGGGGGCTCACTGAAGCTTTCTTT. Translating it yields CASSSRGLTEAFF.

This clonotype was seen a few times. V is TRBV6-6 and J is TRBJ1-5; D unresolved. The CDR3 is 12 residues long. Germline-derived CDR1 and CDR2 are MNHNY and SVGAGI (reference sequence). The V end was cut by 8 bases, the J end by 4 bases, with 9 bases between. DNA of the CDR3: TGTGCCAGCGGGCGCCCAAATCAGCCCCAGCATTTT. This translates into CASGRPNQPQHF.

About this clonotype itself: A read error may produce the germline difference seen at one junction end. The rearrangement uses TRBV6-5 and TRBJ2-2; D is unresolved. The CDR3 consists of 11 residues. Germline CDR1 MNHEY, CDR2 SVGAGI. CDR3 residues: CAISYAGELFF. The CDR3 bases are TGTGCCATCAGTTACGCTGGGGAGCTGTTTTTT.

The rearrangement links TRBV7-9 to TRBJ2-7; 9 nucleotides agree with TRBD1. This CDR3 contains 15 residues. With V trimmed by 6 bases and J by 4 bases, 10 bases remained unmatched. Germline CDR1 reads SEHNR; CDR2 reads FQNEAQ (reference sequence). CDR3 loop: CASSFQTGGGYEQYF. CDR3 DNA sequence: TGTGCCAGCAGTTTCCAGACAGGGGGAGGTTACGAGCAGTACTTC.